The next 7 T cell receptor beta chains were all read from a single sample in a study of graft-versus-host responses after intestinal transplantation (dated by TCRdb to the early 2020s). The protocol used for the library was the immunoSEQ multiplex PCR assay. Held by TCRdb, this immuneACCESS table contains in-frame sequences only and omits some clones. Under half of the omission traces to an unresolved V gene where checked; the cause of the rest is unknown. This sample gives roughly 5,000 clones in total; 60% to 80% of them show up just once. Of the sample, 37% is held by the ten largest clones. Sequenced here: PBMCs, sampled 300 to 340 days after intestinal transplant. These receptors originate from a human patient who received an intestinal transplant, so some T cells may come from the graft donor.

V is TRBV29-1 and J is TRBJ1-1, with D possibly being TRBD1 (5 bases). CDR1 SQVTM and CDR2 ANQGSEA come from the germline V gene. There are 13 residues in the CDR3. The V gene lost 0 bases and the J gene lost 4 bases, with 9 bases spanning the gap. The CDR3 reads CSVEDGGGTEAFF. Written as DNA, the CDR3 is TGCAGCGTTGAAGACGGTGGGGGCACTGAAGCTTTCTTT.

This clone appeared a few times. Here the CDR3 DNA reads TGTGCCAGCAGTGAAATTAGCGGGGGGTCGGAGGAGCAGTTCTTC. Translating gives CASSEISGGSEEQFF. This rearrangement joins TRBV6-4 to TRBJ2-1; 10 bases are shared with TRBD2. V was clipped by 3 bases and J by 10 bases; unmatched bases: 9. The CDR3 spans 15 residues. Germline V CDR1 and CDR2: MRHNA, SNTAGT.

The chain joins TRBV30 to TRBJ1-6; a weak D match, TRBD1 (6 bases). The germline gives CDR1 GTSNPN, CDR2 SVGIG (reference sequence). CDR3 length equals 14 residues. Deletions cut 0 bases from V and 11 bases from J, with 14 bases between. CDR3 DNA: TGTGCCTGGAGTGTTGGAACAGGGCTCGCACCCCTCCACTTT. Translating gives CAWSVGTGLAPLHF.

This clone has more than one count but fewer than ten. An end of the junction differs from the germline gene, which may be a read error. This same CDR3 is encoded by further DNA sequences in the sample. This rearrangement joins TRBV5-4 to TRBJ1-1, with D uncertain. This CDR3 has 12 amino acids. Per the germline V gene, CDR1 is SGHNT and CDR2 is YYREEE (reference sequence). The CDR3 spells CASSQDGEKAFF. CDR3 coding DNA: TGCGCCAGCAGCCAAGATGGAGAAAAAGCTTTCTTT.

The chain uses TRBV7-9 and TRBJ1-2, with TRBD1 as a possible D gene (6 bases). Trimming pared 0 bases from V and 0 bases from J, leaving 14 bases between. CDR1 is SEHNR and CDR2 is FQNEAQ in the germline V gene (reference sequence). The CDR3 consists of 17 residues. In DNA form, the CDR3 reads TGTGCCAGCAGCTTAGCCAGGGGAGTATCAGCTAACTATGGCTACACCTTC. Amino acids: CASSLARGVSANYGYTF.

The sample holds a few counts of this clone. The V and J genes are TRBV19 and TRBJ1-3, with 9 bases aligning to TRBD1. V lost 5 bases and J lost 2; bases outside the gene matches: 4. CDR3 length equals 15 residues. The germline CDR1 and CDR2 sequences are LNHDA and SQIVND (reference sequence). The CDR3 bases are TGTGCCAGTAGTTTACGACAGGGGGCTGGAAACACCATATATTTT. It specifies CASSLRQGAGNTIYF.

The chain combines TRBV6-4 with TRBJ2-2; D gene ambiguous. This CDR3 spans 13 amino acids. V lost 0 bases and J 4 bases, leaving 3 bases between the germline ends. CDR1 and CDR2 (germline): MRHNA, SNTAGT. CDR3 amino acids: CASSDSSTGELFF. The CDR3 nucleotides are TGTGCCAGCAGTGACTCCAGCACCGGGGAGCTGTTTTTT.